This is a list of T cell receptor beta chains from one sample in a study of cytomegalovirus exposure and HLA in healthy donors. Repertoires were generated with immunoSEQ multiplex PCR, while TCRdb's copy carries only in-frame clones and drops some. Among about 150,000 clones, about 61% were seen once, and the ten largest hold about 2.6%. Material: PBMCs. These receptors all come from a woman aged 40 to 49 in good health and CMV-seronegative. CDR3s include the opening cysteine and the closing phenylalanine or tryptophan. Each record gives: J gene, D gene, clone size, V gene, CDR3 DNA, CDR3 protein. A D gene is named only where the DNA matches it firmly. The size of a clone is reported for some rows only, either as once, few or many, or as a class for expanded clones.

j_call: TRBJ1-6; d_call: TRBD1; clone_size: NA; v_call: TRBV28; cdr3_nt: TGTGCCAGCAGTTTTGCCCGACAGGGCCCTTCACCCCTCCACTTT; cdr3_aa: CASSFARQGPSPLHF
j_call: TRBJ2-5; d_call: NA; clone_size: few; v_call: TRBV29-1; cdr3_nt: TGCAGCGTTGGTTTTGCGCGGGGTACGTTCCAAGAGACCCAGTACTTC; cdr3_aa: CSVGFARGTFQETQYF
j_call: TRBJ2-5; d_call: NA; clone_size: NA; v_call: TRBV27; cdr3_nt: TGTGCCAGCAGCTACGCAGGGTCTAAGGAGACCCAGTACTTC; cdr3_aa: CASSYAGSKETQYF
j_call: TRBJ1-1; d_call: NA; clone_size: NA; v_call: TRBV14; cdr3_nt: TGTGCCAGCAGCCGGAAGGTGGCAGGGTTAATTTACACTGAAGCTTTCTTT; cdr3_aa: CASSRKVAGLIYTEAFF
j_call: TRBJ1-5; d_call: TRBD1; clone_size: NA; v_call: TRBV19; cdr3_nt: TGTGCCAGTAGTAGGACAGGGGGAAGCAATCAGCCCCAGCATTTT; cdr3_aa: CASSRTGGSNQPQHF
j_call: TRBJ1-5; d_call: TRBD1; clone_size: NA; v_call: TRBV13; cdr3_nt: TGTGCCAGCAGCTTAGGCAGGGGGCGGCGTCAGCCCCAGCATTTT; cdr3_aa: CASSLGRGRRQPQHF
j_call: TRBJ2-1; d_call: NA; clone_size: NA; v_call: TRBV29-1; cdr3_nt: TGCAGCGTTTTCTTGCGGGGTACTCGCTCCTACAATGAGCAGTTCTTC; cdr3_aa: CSVFLRGTRSYNEQFF
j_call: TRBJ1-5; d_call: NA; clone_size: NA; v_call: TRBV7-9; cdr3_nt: TGTGCCAGCAGCTTCTCGGGGTTGAATCAGCCCCAGCATTTT; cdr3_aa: CASSFSGLNQPQHF
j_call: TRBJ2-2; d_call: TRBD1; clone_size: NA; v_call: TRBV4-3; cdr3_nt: TGCGCCAGCAGCCGCGGGACAGGCACCGGGGAGCTGTTTTTT; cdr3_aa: CASSRGTGTGELFF
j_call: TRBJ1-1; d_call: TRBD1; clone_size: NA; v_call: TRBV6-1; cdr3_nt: TGTGCCAGCAGTGAAGCGCGGAGAAGGGGACAGGGAGCTGAAGCTTTCTTT; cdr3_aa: CASSEARRRGQGAEAFF
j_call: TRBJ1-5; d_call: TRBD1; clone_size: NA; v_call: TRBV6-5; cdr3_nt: TGTGCCAGCAGTACGCGAGACAGGGTAGGTCAGCCCCAGCATTTT; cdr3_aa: CASSTRDRVGQPQHF
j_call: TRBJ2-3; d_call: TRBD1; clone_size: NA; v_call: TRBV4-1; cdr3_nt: TGCGCCAGCAGCACGCTGGGACAGGGGTTAGATACGCAGTATTTT; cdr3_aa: CASSTLGQGLDTQYF
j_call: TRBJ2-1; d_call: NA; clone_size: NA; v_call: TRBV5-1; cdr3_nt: TGCGCCAGCAGCTTGGACGCTTTCAGCTCCTACAATGAGCAGTTCTTC; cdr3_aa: CASSLDAFSSYNEQFF
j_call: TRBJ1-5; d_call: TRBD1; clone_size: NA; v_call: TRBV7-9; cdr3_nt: TGTGCCAGCAGCCGGGACAGGGGTAATCAGCCCCAGCATTTT; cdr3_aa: CASSRDRGNQPQHF
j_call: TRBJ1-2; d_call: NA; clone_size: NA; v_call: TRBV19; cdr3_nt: TGTGCCAGTAGTCGGACAAAAACTAACTATGGCTACACCTTC; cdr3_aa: CASSRTKTNYGYTF
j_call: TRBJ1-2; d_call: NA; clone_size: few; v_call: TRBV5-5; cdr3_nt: TGTGCCAGCAGCCTGAACCAGGGGTACGGGGACTATGGCTACACCTTC; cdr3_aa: CASSLNQGYGDYGYTF
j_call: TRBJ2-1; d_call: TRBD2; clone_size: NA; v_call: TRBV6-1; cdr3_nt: TGTGCCAGCAGTGAACAGCGGGGAAGCTCCTACAATGAGCAGTTCTTC; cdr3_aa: CASSEQRGSSYNEQFF
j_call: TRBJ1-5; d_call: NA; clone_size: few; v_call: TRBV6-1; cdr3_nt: TGTGCCAGCAGGGAGGGACGGAGCAATCAGCCCCAGCATTTT; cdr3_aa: CASREGRSNQPQHF
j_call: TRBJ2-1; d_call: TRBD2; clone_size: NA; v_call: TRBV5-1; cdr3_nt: TGCGCCAGCAGCTTGTTAGCGGGGGGGCTGGGTGAGCAGTTCTTC; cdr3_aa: CASSLLAGGLGEQFF
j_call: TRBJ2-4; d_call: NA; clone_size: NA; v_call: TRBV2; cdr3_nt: TGTGCCAGTCACGTAGGGGTAGACATTCAGTACTTC; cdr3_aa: CASHVGVDIQYF
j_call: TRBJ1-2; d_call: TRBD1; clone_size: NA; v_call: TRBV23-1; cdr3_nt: TGCGCCAGCAAGGGCGGCAGGGGGGCATCTGGCTATGGCTACACCTTC; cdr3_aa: CASKGGRGASGYGYTF
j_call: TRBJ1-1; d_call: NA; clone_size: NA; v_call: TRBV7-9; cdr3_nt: TGTGCCAGCAGCCCGCCGGGAATGAACACTGAAGCTTTCTTT; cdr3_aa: CASSPPGMNTEAFF
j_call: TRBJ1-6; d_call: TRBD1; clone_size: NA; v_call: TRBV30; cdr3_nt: TGTGCCTGGAGTGCGGGGACAGTTAATTCACCCCTCCACTTT; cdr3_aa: CAWSAGTVNSPLHF
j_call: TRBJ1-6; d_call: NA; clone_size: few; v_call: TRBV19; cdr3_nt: TGTGCCAGCAGGGAAACCTTCGATAATTCACCCCTCCACTTT; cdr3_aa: CASRETFDNSPLHF
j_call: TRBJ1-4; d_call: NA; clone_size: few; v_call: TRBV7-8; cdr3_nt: TGTGCCAGCAAGCTAGGTACCCATGCAACTAATGAAAAACTGTTTTTT; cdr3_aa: CASKLGTHATNEKLFF
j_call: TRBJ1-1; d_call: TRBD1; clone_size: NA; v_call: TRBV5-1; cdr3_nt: TGCGCCAGCAGCCCCGGGACAGGCGATATCATCGATTTT; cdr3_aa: CASSPGTGDIIDF
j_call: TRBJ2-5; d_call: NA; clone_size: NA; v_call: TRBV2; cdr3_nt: TGTGCCAGCCTAGGTTACCAAGAGACCCAGTACTTC; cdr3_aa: CASLGYQETQYF
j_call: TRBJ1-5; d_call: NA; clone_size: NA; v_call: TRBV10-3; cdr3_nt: TGTGCCATCGGGGGGGACAAGGGAGGGAATCAGCCCCAGCATTTT; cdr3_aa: CAIGGDKGGNQPQHF
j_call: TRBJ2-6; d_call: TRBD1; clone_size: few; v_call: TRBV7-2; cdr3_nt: TGTGCCAGCAGCCAGGGACAGGGAGCGGGTGGGGCCAACGTCCTGACTTTC; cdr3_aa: CASSQGQGAGGANVLTF
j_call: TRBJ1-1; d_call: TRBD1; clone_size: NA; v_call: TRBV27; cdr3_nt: TGTGCCAGCAGTCTTGGACAGGTGAGGGACACTGAAGCTTTCTTT; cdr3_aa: CASSLGQVRDTEAFF
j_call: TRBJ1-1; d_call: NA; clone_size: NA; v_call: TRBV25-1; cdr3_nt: TGTGCCAGTAGTTATGACACTAGATTGAACACTGAAGCTTTCTTT; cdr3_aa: CASSYDTRLNTEAFF
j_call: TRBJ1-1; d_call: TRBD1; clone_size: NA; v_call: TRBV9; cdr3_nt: TGTGCCAGCAGCCCCGGGACAGGGGCCCTCGCTGAAGCTTTCTTT; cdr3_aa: CASSPGTGALAEAFF
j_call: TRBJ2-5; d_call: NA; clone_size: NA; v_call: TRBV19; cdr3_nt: TGTGCCAGTAGTATCCCAGGCCAGGAGACCCAGTACTTC; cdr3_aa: CASSIPGQETQYF
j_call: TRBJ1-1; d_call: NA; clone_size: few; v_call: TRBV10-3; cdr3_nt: TGTGCCATCAGAGGTACAGGGTCGAACACTGAAGCTTTCTTT; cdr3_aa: CAIRGTGSNTEAFF
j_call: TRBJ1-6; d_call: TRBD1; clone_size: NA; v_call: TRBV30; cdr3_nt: TGTGCCTGGAGTGTACTGGACAGGGAAGGTTCACCCCTCCACTTT; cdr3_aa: CAWSVLDREGSPLHF
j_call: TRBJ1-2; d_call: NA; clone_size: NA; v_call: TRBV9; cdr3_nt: TGTGCCAGCAGCAATCAGGAAGGCTACACCTTC; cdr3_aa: CASSNQEGYTF
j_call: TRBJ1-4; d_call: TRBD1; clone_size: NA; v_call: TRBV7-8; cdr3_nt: TGTGCCAGCAGCTTAGTCCGACAGGGGAGGGCTTCGGGTAATGAAAAACTGTTTTTT; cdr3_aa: CASSLVRQGRASGNEKLFF
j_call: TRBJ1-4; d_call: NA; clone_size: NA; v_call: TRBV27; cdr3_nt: TGTGCCAGCAGTTCCCAATTCGGGATTTATGAAAAACTGTTTTTT; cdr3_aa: CASSSQFGIYEKLFF
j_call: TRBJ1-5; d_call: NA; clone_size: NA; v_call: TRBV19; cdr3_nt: TGTGCCAGTAACACAGGGAAGGGCAATCAGCCCCAGCATTTT; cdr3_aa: CASNTGKGNQPQHF
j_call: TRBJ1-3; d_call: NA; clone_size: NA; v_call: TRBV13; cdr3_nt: TGTGCCAGCAGTTGGGGGGAAGAGCCCCCGAGCTCTGGAAACACCATATATTTT; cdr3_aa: CASSWGEEPPSSGNTIYF
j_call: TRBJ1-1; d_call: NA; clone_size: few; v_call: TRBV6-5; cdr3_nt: TGTGCCAGCAGTTACCTCCAGGGGAAGGGAGCTTTCTTT; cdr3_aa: CASSYLQGKGAFF
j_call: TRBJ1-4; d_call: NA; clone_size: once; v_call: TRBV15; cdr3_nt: TGTGCCACCAGCAGAGATAAGCGGCAGGGAAGAGGAGGGGAAAAACTGTTTTTT; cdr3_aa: CATSRDKRQGRGGEKLFF
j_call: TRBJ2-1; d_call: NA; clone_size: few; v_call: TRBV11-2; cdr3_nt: TGTGCCAGCAGCTTAGATCGCGGCAGTTACAATGAGCAGTTCTTC; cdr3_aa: CASSLDRGSYNEQFF
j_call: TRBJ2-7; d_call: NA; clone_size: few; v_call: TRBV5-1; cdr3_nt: TGCGCCAGCAGCTTTGACGGGTACTCCTACGAGCAGTACTTC; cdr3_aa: CASSFDGYSYEQYF
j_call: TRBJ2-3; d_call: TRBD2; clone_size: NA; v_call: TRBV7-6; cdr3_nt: TGTGCCAGCAGCTTACCCCACGGGGGGGCAGGGACAGATACGCAGTATTTT; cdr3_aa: CASSLPHGGAGTDTQYF
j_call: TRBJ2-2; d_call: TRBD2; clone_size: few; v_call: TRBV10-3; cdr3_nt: TGTGCCATCAGTGTGGGACTAGCGGGGACCGGGGAGCTGTTTTTT; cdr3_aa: CAISVGLAGTGELFF
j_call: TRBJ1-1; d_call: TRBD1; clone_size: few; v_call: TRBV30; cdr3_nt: TGTGCCTGGGCGGGACAGCCGGACACTGAAGCTTTCTTT; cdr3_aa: CAWAGQPDTEAFF